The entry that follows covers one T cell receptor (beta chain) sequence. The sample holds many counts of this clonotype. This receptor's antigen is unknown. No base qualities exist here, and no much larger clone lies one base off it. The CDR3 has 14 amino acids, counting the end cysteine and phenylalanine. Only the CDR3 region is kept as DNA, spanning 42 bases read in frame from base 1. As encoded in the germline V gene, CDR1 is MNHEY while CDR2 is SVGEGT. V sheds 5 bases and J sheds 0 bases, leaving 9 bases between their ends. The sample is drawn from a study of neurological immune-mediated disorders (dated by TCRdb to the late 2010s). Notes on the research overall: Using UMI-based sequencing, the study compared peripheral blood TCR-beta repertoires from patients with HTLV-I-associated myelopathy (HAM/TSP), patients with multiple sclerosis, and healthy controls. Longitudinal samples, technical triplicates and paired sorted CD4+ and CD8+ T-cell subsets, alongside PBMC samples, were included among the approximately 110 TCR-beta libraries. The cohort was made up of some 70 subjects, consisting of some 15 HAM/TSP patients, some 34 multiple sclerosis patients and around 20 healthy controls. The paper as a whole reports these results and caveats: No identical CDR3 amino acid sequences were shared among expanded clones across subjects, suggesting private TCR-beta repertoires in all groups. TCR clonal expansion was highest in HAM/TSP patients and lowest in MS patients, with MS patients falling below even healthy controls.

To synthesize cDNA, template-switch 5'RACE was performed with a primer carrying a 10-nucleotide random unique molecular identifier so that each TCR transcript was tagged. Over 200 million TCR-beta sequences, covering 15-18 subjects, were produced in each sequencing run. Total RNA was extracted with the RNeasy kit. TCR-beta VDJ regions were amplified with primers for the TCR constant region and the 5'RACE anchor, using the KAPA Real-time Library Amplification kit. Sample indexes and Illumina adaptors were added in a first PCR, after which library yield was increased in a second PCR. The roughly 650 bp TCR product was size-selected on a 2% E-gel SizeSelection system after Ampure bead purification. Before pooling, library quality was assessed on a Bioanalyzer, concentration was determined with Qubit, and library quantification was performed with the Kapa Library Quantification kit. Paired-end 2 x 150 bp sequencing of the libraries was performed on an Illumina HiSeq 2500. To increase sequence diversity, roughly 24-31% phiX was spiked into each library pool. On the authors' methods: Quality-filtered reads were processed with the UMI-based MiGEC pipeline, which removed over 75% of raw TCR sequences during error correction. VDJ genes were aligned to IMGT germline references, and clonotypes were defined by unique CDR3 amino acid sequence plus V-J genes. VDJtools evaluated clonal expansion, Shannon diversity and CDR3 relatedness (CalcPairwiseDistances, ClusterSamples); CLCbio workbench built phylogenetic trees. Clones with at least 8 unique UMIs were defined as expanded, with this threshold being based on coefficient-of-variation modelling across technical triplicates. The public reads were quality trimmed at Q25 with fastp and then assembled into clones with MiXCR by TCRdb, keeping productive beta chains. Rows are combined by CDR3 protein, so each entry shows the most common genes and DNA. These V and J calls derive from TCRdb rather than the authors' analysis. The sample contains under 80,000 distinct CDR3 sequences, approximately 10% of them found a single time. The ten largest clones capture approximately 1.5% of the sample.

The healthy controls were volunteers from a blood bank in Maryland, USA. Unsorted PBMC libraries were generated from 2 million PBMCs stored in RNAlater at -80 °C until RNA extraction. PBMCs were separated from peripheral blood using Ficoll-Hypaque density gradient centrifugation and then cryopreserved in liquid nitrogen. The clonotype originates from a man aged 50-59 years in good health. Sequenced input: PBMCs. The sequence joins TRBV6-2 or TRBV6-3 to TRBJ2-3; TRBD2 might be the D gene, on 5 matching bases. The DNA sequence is TGTGCCAGCAGTGACTACTCTAGCACAGATACGCAGTATTTT. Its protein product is CASSDYSSTDTQYF.